This T cell receptor (beta chain) was sequenced during a study of cytomegalovirus exposure and HLA in healthy donors (dated by TCRdb to the late 2010s). About the study as a whole: According to an earlier analysis of several hundred of the donors, some 170 million T cells yielded roughly 100 million unique TCR beta sequences and about 300 Gb of sequence data. To predict cytomegalovirus infection status, the study combined high-throughput TCR immunosequencing, statistical association of individual TCRs with disease status, and machine learning. An earlier analysis of 500 to 650 of the donors applied high-throughput TCR beta sequencing to assess whether each TCR beta V gene segment acted as functional or pseudogenic. A few DR-DQ haplotypes were treated as single units for association and clustering because of strong linkage in the cohort. In a later analysis, previously published TCR beta repertoires from several hundred donors were re-analyzed and high-resolution HLA genotyping was added so that TCR occurrence patterns could be studied. In addition to the first cohort of around 670 subjects, a separate validation cohort of 120 different subjects was used. The study used immunosequencing to profile the T cell repertoires of approximately 690 subjects and linked those repertoires to cytomegalovirus serostatus. The aim of the study was to test whether cataloging public T cell receptors could identify signatures of past pathogen exposure. Donor age, sex, ethnicity and CMV serostatus were collected together with the repertoire data. In the later analysis, no new phenotypic data were used to find candidate immune exposures; instead, reliance was placed on TCR beta sequences and their occurrence across donors. Every discovery cohort repertoire had been produced on one sequencing platform. A later genetic analysis used genome-wide SNP genotypes for about 60% of the roughly 700 donors, treating that subset as a discovery cohort. Among about 400 genotyped donors of the cohort, an average of about 220,000 unique TCR beta nucleotide sequences was sequenced per donor, of which roughly 18% were non-productive. An early release that covered fewer than 800 HLA-typed donors contained about 290 gigabases of sequencing data and tens of millions of unique TCR sequences. HLA typing covered class I and class II loci at four-digit resolution. Of the approximately 370 genotyped donors, 70% to 90% were placed in the genetic ancestry cluster associated with self-reported Caucasian donors. Typing coverage varied by locus: about 620-630 donors for A, B, C, DRB1 and DQB1; roughly 560 for DQA1; more than 600 for DPA1; 450 to 480 for DPB1.

The library relied on the immunoSEQ multiplex PCR assay. The multiplex PCR relied on a mix of 60 forward primers for TCR Vbeta segments and 13 reverse primers for TCR Jbeta segments. Amplification of the CDR3 region of rearranged TCR beta genes was performed with a multiplex PCR assay on genomic DNA. Amplified TCR beta libraries were sequenced as 87-base-pair reads on the Illumina HiSeq System. For the original study's pipeline: Across the roughly 600 repertoires, a later analysis counted approximately 75 million unique TCR beta chains, around 11 million of which were shared by at least two donors. Raw reads were error-corrected and collapsed into unique sequences with a nearest-neighbor algorithm that merged closely related sequences to remove PCR and sequencing errors. Alignment of CDR3 sequences to IMGT reference sequences was used to assign V, D and J gene segments. For a sequence to be retained, a match of at least six nucleotides was required to both a V gene segment and a J gene segment. A rearrangement was called productive if the CDR3 had no stop codons and remained in frame with V and J, and every other rearrangement was called non-productive. CDR3 was defined by IMGT convention, running from the second conserved V-encoded cysteine to the conserved J-encoded phenylalanine. In an earlier analysis of around 570 of the donors, sequences lacking an unambiguous match to a single V gene segment were excluded. An earlier analysis of several hundred of the donors called V segments functional above 56.7% productive rearrangements and segregating when the between-donor standard deviation exceeded 5%. A statistical classification framework was developed to diagnose cytomegalovirus status using the catalog of TCR beta chain sequences. V and J gene assignment, in a later analysis, came from comparing TCR nucleotide sequences with IMGT/GENE-DB human TR gene sequences. The TCRdist pipeline was used in a later analysis to assign CDR3 sequences and most-parsimonious VDJ recombination scenarios. A later analysis defined each TCR beta chain by its CDR3 amino acid sequence plus V-gene family, and excluded reads lacking a unique V-gene family. To address suspected cross-contamination and a sequencing artifact, a later analysis removed around 590 highly shared, low-generation-probability nucleotide sequences. A later analysis calculated a clonal expansion index for each public chain from normalized within-repertoire ranks of inferred template counts. A later analysis computed generation probabilities with a VDJ recombination model fitted to out-of-frame rearrangements, and checked the results against IGoR. Hypergeometric tests were used in a later analysis to score TCR-TCR, TCR-HLA and TCR-CMV co-occurrence, with a repertoire-size bias correction applied to the TCR pairs. A later analysis estimated false discovery rates by permuting HLA or CMV assignments 20 times. In a later analysis, co-occurring TCRs were grouped with DBSCAN, and TCRdist sequence similarity was added when clustering was performed within HLA-allele-positive subsets. For co-occurrence clustering, repertoires with fewer than 30,000 or more than 120,000 public chains were excluded, along with roughly 5 repertoires with anomalous nucleotide sharing. The clones in this table, taken by TCRdb from immuneACCESS, are in-frame only. Not every clone is retained; where verified, under half of the shortfall comes from an unresolved V gene, and the cause of the rest is unknown. Clone size and the V and J calls come from that table; the DNA yielded D and trimming. This specimen's table enumerates 60,000 to 100,000 clones. The ten biggest clones cover roughly 5.1% of the sample.

Overall study outcomes, separate from this receptor: The study gave a list of more than 150 TCR beta chains associated with cytomegalovirus. Presence/absence analyses assumed roughly uniform sequencing depth across donors, an assumption that may not hold. Most TCR sequences were seen in very few donors, while some public TCRs were found in many individuals. In a later analysis, HLA-associated TCR beta chains were found to be more clonally expanded and to have lower generation probabilities than equally common non-associated chains. In both the original and validation cohorts, the classifier was reported to diagnose cytomegalovirus status with high specificity and sensitivity. In a later genetic analysis, a missense DCLRE1C variant was associated with V-gene and J-gene trimming of TCR beta chains, and the association was replicated in an independent cohort. In a later analysis, most CMV-associated TCR beta chains were found to appear HLA-restricted, with HLA associations seemingly driven largely by CMV exposure. Because HLA typing was missing for some donors at each locus, association tests included only the typed subset. According to a later analysis, TCR association rates differed among HLA loci, with DRB1 alleles showing the most associated TCRs and HLA-C alleles showing the fewest. In vitro tests confirmed that three of the cytomegalovirus-associated TCR beta chains recognize cytomegalovirus antigens. When HLA alleles, especially DR and DQ, strongly co-occurred, TCR associations were difficult to assign to individual alleles. Several of the top co-occurrence clusters appeared to be linked to parvovirus B19, influenza, CMV and Epstein-Barr virus, according to a later analysis. A further reported finding was that TCR beta sequences accurately predicted the HLA-A and HLA-B alleles for most subjects in the first cohort. In a later genetic analysis, fewer N-insertions in productive TCRs were reported among donors in an Asian-associated ancestry cluster than the roughly 640-donor mean. The 87-base-pair reads could not distinguish some IMGT-functional V segments, including TRBV6-2 and TRBV6-3, so those segments were excluded. CMV serostatus was the only immune exposure information available for the cohort. Because counts were too low, 15 or so rarely observed V segments, including chromosome 9 orphons, were excluded from the earlier analysis of around 590 of the donors. An earlier analysis of approximately 530 of the donors showed that most TCR beta V segments appeared in productive rearrangements either about 90% or about 30% of the time, which broadly matched IMGT annotations. A later analysis associated 16,951 TCR beta sequences with specific HLA alleles at a false discovery rate of 0.05. Correlated functional status among segregating V segments might reflect linkage disequilibrium, but an unknown experimental factor could not be ruled out. In this cohort, only TCR beta chains were sequenced, and detectable features were limited by the absence of alpha or paired-chain data. The authors suggested that the approach could potentially be generalized to other disease states and immunological phenotypes. The sequencing pipeline was judged likely to have produced a cluster of highly shared sequence variants as a technical artifact.

Remarks on this clone: The antigen this receptor binds is unknown.

The CDR3 contains 14 residues, cysteine and phenylalanine counted. The DNA shown is the 42-base CDR3, in frame from base 1. The germline V gene encodes CDR1 MGHRA and CDR2 YSYEKL. From V the trimming removes 2 bases and from J it removes 10 bases, while the gene matches leave 8 bases of the junction unaccounted for. The cohort comprised 710 or so healthy bone marrow donors. Cohort members were all nominally healthy when sampled, although unrecorded immune exposures were likely present. The donor was CMV seronegative and was included in the group of 352 seronegative cohort members. A peripheral blood sample was collected from each donor, and TCR beta sequencing was performed on peripheral blood mononuclear cells. The Qiagen DNeasy Blood Extraction Kit was used to extract genomic DNA from the blood cell samples.

The source of this sequence is a man between 25 and 39 years old in good health and CMV-seronegative. Sequenced material: PBMCs. Rearrangement joined TRBV4-1 to TRBJ2-4; 7 nucleotides in the junction match TRBD1. In nucleotides, the sequence is TGCGCCAGCAGCCAACTACAGGGGCTGGGGATTCAGTACTTC. This yields the protein CASSQLQGLGIQYF.